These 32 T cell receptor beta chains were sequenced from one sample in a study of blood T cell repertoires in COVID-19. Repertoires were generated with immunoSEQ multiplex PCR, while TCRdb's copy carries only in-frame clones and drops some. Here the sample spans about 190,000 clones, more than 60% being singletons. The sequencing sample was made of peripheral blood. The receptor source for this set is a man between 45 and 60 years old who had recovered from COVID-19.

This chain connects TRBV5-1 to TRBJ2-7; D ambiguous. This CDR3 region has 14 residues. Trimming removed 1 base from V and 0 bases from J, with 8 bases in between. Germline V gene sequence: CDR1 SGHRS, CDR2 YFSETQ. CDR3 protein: CASSLTQISYEQYF. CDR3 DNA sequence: TGCGCCAGCAGCTTGACGCAGATCTCCTACGAGCAGTACTTC. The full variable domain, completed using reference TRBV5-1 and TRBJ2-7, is KAGVTQTPRYLIKTRGQQVTLSCSPISGHRSVSWYQQTPGQGLQFLFEYFSETQRNKGNFPGRFSGRQFSNSRSEMNVSTLELGDSALYLCASSLTQISYEQYFGPGTRLTVT.

The CDR3: CASSQDISTPNEQFF. The CDR3 DNA reads TGTGCCAGCAGCCAAGATATCAGTACCCCCAATGAGCAGTTCTTC. The chain combines TRBV3-1 (or the pseudogene TRBV3-2) with TRBJ2-1; no clear D gene. V was clipped by 0 bases and J by 6 bases, with 12 bases between them. Germline CDR1 reads LGHDT; CDR2 reads YNNKEL (reference sequence). This CDR3 contains 15 residues.

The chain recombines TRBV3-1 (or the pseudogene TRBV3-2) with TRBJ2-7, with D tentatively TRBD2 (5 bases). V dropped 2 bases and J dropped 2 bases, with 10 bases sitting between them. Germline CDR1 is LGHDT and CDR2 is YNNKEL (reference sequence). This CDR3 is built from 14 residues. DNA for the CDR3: TGTGCCAGCAGCCAACGGGAAATAACCTACGAGCAGTACTTC. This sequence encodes CASSQREITYEQYF.

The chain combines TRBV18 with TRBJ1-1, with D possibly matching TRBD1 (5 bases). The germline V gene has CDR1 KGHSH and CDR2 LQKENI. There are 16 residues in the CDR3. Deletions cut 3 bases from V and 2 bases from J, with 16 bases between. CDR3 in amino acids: CASSPQQQGTNTEAFF. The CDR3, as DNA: TGTGCCAGCTCACCGCAGCAGCAGGGAACTAACACTGAAGCTTTCTTT.

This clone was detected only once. CDR3 loop: CASSPERTGLYGYTF. CDR3 sequence (DNA): TGCGCCAGCAGCCCGGAAAGGACAGGGCTCTATGGCTACACCTTC. The rearrangement links TRBV4-1 to TRBJ1-2, with TRBD1 identical over 8 bases. Germline V gene lookup returns CDR1 MGHRA and CDR2 YSYEKL. The CDR3 is 15 residues long. The V segment lost 4 bases and the J segment 4 bases; nucleotides outside the gene matches: 8.

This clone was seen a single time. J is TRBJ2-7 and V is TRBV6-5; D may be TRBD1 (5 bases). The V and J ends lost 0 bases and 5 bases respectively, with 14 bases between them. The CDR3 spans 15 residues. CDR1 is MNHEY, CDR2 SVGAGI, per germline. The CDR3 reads CASSYSIGAFDEQYF. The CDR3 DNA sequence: TGTGCCAGCAGTTACTCGATTGGGGCTTTCGACGAGCAGTACTTC.

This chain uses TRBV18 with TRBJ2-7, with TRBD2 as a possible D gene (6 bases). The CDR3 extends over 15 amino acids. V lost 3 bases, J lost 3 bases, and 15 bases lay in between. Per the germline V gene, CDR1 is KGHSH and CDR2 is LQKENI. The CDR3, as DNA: TGTGCCAGCTCACCGGCAGGAGGGATTTACTACGAGCAGTACTTC. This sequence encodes CASSPAGGIYYEQYF.

CDR3 bases: TGTGCCAGCAGTTTAAGACTAGCGGGGAACAATGAGCAGTTCTTC. Protein sequence: CASSLRLAGNNEQFF. V is TRBV27 and J is TRBJ2-1; 11 bases map to TRBD2. The CDR3 totals 15 residues. The J segment lost 5 bases and the V segment lost 2 bases, leaving 2 bases of the junction unmatched. Germline-derived CDR1 and CDR2 are MNHEY and SMNVEV (reference sequence).

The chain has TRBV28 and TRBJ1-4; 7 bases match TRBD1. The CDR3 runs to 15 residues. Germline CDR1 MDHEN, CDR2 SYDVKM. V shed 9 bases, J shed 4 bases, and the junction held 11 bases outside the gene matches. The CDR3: CASNLKGTVNEKLFF. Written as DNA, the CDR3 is TGTGCCAGTAACCTGAAAGGGACAGTTAATGAAAAACTGTTTTTT.

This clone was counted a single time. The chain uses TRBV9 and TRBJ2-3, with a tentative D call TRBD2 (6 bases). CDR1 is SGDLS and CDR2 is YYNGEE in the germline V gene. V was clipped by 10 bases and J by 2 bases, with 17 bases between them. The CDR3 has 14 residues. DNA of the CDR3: TGTGCCCGGAGGGGTTTCACTACCACAGATACGCAGTATTTT. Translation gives CARRGFTTTDTQYF. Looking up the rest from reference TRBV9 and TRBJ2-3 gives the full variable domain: DSGVTQTPKHLITATGQRVTLRCSPRSGDLSVYWYQQSLDQGLQFLIQYYNGEERAKGNILERFSAQQFPDLHSELNLSSLELGDSALYFCARRGFTTTDTQYFGPGTRLTVL.

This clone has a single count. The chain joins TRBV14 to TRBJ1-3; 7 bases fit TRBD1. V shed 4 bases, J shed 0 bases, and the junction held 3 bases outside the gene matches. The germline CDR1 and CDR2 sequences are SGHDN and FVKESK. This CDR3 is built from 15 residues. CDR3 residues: CASSRGTASGNTIYF. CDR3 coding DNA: TGTGCCAGCAGCCGTGGGACAGCCTCTGGAAACACCATATATTTT.

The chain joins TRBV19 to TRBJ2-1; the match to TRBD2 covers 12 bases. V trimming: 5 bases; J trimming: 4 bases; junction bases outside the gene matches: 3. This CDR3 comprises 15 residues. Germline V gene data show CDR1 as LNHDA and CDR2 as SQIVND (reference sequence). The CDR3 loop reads CASSALAGGYNEQFF. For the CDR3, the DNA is TGTGCCAGTAGTGCCCTAGCGGGAGGGTACAATGAGCAGTTCTTC.

CDR3 nucleotides: TGTGCCAGCAGTGTCAACAGGGCTGGGACCGGGGAGCTGTTTTTT. It specifies CASSVNRAGTGELFF. This rearrangement joins TRBV2 to TRBJ2-2; D is possibly TRBD1 (6 bases). Per the germline V gene, CDR1 is SNHLY and CDR2 is FYNNEI. Between the trimmed V and J ends, which lost 4 bases and 5 bases, there was a span of 14 bases. This CDR3 has 15 amino acids.

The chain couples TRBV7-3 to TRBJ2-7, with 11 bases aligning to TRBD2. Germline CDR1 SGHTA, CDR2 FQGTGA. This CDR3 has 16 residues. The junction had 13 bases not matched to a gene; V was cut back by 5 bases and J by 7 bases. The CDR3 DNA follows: TGTGCCAGCAGCCCAGGGACTAGCGGAGAATCTGGGGAGCAGTACTTC. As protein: CASSPGTSGESGEQYF. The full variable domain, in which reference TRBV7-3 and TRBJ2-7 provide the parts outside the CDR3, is GAGVSQTPSNKVTEKGKYVELRCDPISGHTALYWYRQSLGQGPEFLIYFQGTGAADDSGLPNDRFFAVRPEGSVSTLKIQRTERGDSAVYLCASSPGTSGESGEQYFGPGTRLTVT.

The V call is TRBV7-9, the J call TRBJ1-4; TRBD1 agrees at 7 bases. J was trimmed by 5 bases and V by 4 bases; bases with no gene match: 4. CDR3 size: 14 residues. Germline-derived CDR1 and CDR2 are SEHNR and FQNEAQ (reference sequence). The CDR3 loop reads CASSWTGLNEKLFF. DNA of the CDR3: TGTGCCAGCAGCTGGACAGGCCTGAATGAAAAACTGTTTTTT.

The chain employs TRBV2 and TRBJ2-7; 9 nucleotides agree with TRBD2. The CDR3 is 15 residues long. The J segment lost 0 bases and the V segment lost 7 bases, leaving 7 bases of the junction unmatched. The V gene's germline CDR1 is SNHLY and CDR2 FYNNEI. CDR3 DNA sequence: TGTGCCAGCAAAGAAGGACTAGCGCGCTCCTACGAGCAGTACTTC. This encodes CASKEGLARSYEQYF.

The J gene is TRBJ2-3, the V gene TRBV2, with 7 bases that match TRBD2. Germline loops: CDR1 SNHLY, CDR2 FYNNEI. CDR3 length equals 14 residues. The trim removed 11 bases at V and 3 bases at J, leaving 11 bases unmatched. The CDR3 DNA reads TGTGCCTCTTCGCGGGAGCGTGATACAGATACGCAGTATTTT. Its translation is CASSRERDTDTQYF.

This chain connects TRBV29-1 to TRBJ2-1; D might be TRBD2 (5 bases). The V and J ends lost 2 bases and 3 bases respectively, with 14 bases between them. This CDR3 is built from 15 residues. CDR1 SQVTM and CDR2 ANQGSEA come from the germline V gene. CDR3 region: CSVERGRTGYNEQFF. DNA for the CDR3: TGCAGCGTTGAAAGAGGGCGGACCGGCTACAATGAGCAGTTCTTC.

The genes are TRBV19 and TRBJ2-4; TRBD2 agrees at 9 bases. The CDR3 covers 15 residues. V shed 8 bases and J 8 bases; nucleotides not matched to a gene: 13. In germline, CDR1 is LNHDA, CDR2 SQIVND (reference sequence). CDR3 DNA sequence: TGTGCCAGTCGTGGAGAAGAGCGGGAGGTAGACATTCAGTACTTC. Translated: CASRGEEREVDIQYF.

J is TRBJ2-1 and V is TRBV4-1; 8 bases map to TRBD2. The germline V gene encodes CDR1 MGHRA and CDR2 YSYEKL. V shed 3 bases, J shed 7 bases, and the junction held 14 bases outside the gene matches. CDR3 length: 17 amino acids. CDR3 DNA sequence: TGCGCCAGCAGCCATTCGGTTAGAGCGGGAGTGAGAAATGAGCAGTTCTTC. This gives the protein CASSHSVRAGVRNEQFF.

The CDR3 DNA follows: TGTGCCTGGAGCGTGGGACTAGCGGGAGTTAACGAGCAGTACTTC. As protein: CAWSVGLAGVNEQYF. The V and J genes are TRBV30 and TRBJ2-7; 14 bases are shared with TRBD2. This CDR3 comprises 15 residues. Trimming removed 3 bases from V and 5 bases from J; junction bases left unmatched: 6. CDR1 is GTSNPN and CDR2 is SVGIG in the germline V gene (reference sequence).

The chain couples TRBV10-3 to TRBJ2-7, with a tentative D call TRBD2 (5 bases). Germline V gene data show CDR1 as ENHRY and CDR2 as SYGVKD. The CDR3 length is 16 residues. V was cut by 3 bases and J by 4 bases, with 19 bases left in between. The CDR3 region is CAISDSGMTGTYEQYF. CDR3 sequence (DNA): TGTGCCATCAGTGACTCGGGGATGACGGGTACTTACGAGCAGTACTTC.

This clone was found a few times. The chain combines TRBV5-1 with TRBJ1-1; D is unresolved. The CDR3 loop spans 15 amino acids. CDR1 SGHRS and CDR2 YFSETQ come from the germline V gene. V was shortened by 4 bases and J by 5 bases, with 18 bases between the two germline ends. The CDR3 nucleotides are TGCGCCAGCAGCCTTGGAGGATATTTGTGGACTGAAGCTTTCTTT. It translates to CASSLGGYLWTEAFF.

CDR3 protein: CASRQGYQPQHF. CDR3 nucleotides: TGTGCCAGCAGACAGGGGTATCAGCCCCAGCATTTT. The V gene is TRBV28, the J gene TRBJ1-5; 7 nucleotides match TRBD1. The CDR3 length is 12 residues. CDR1 is MDHEN, CDR2 SYDVKM, per germline. The trim removed 6 bases at V and 5 bases at J, leaving 1 base unmatched.

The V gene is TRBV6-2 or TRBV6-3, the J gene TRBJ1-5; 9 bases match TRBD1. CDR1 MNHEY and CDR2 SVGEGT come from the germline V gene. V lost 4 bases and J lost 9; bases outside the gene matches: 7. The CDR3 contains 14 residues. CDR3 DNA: TGTGCCAGCAGTTCCTATGGGACAGGGCGGCCCCAGCATTTT. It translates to CASSSYGTGRPQHF.

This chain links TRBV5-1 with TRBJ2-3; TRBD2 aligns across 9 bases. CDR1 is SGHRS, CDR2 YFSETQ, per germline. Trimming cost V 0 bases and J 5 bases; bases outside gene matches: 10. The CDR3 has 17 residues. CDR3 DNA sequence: TGCGCCAGCAGCTTGGTAACTAGCGGGTATGAATTAGATACGCAGTATTTT. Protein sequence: CASSLVTSGYELDTQYF.

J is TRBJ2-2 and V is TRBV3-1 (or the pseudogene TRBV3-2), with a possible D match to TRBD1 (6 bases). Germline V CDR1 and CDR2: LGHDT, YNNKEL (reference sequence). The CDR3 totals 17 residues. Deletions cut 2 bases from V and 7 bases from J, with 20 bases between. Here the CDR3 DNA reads TGTGCCAGCAGCCAATCAAAGGGACATCCCCGAAGCGGGGAGCTGTTTTTT. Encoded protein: CASSQSKGHPRSGELFF.

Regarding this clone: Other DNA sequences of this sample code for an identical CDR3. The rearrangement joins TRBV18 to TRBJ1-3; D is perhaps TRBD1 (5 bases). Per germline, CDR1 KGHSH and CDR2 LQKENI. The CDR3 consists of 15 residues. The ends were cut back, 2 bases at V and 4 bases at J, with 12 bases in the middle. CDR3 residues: CASSPSQGSGNTIYF. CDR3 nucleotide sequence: TGTGCCAGCTCACCATCCCAGGGCTCCGGAAACACCATATATTTT.

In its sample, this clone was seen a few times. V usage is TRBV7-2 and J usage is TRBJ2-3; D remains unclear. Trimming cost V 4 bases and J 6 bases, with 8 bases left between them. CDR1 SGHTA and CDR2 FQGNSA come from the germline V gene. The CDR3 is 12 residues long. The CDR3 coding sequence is TGTGCCAGCAGCTCTAGGCCGGATACGCAGTATTTT. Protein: CASSSRPDTQYF.

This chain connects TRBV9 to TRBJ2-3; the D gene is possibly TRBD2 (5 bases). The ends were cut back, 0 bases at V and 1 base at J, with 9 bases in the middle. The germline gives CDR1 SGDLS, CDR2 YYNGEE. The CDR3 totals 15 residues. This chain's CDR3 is CASSVGISGTDTQYF. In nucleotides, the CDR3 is TGTGCCAGCAGCGTAGGAATTAGCGGCACAGATACGCAGTATTTT.

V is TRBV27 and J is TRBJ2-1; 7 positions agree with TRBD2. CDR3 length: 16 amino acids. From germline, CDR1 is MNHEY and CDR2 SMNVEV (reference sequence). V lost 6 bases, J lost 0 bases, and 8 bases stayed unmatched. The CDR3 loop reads CASRGTSASSYNEQFF. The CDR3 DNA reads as TGTGCCAGCAGGGGAACTAGCGCGAGCTCCTACAATGAGCAGTTCTTC.

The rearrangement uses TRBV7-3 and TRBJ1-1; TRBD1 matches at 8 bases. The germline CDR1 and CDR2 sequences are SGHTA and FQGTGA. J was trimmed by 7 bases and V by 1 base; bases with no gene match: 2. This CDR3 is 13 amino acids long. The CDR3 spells CASSLSGQGEAFF. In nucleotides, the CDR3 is TGTGCCAGCAGCTTAAGCGGACAGGGTGAAGCTTTCTTT.